The rows below give T cell receptor beta chains drawn from one sample of a study of cytomegalovirus exposure and HLA in healthy donors. Some clones are missing from TCRdb's copy, which holds only in-frame ones; the method was immunoSEQ multiplex PCR. The sample records 200,000 to 250,000 clones, around 90% being singletons. Specimen: PBMCs. Receptors originate from a woman younger than 30 in good health and CMV-seropositive. CDR3s leave out the opening cysteine and the closing phenylalanine or tryptophan.

CDR3: ASIPRDSYEQY; V: TRBV28
CDR3: AARPGGAGELF; V: TRBV27
CDR3: ASSLTVSGNTIY; V: TRBV6-1
CDR3: ASSLVRGGSLIHTGELF; V: TRBV5-1
CDR3: AWGAGLGYQETQY; V: TRBV30
CDR3: ASSLDTGPTGEQY; V: TRBV5-1
CDR3: ASSLLNSGTGSEQY; V: TRBV27
CDR3: ASSQVGLTGRWGNNEQF; V: TRBV4-1
CDR3: ASSLRRADTGELF; V: TRBV7-9
CDR3: ASSLSTRSGNTIY; V: TRBV7-2
CDR3: ASSLGPGRASSYNEQF; V: TRBV4-1
CDR3: AWSVRGQGDLEQF; V: TRBV30
CDR3: ASSPEIAGAYEQY; V: TRBV5-4
CDR3: ASSQQGGPREQF; V: TRBV14
CDR3: ACPERESDGELF; V: TRBV30
CDR3: ALVKEREVSDTQY; V: TRBV2
CDR3: ASSVVGGRENDEQF; V: TRBV9
CDR3: ASQRRATNEKLF; V: TRBV18
CDR3: ASSQGAHSTDTQY; V: TRBV2
CDR3: ASSPTRDRGNQPQH; V: TRBV18
CDR3: ASSPTTGPETQY; V: TRBV7-9